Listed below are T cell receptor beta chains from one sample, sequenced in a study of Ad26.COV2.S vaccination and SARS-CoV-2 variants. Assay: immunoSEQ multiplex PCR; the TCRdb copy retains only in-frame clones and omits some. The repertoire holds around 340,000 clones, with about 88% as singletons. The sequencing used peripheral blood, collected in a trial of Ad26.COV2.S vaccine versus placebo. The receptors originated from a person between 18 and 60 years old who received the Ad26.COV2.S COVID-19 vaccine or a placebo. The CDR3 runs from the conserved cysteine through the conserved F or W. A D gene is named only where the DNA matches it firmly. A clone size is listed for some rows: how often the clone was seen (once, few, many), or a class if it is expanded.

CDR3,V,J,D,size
CASSPEGLAGGQQYF,TRBV18,TRBJ2-7,TRBD2,.
CASSQGQGARLDF,TRBV4-3,TRBJ1-2,TRBD1,.
CASSTNAGVNTEAFF,TRBV28,TRBJ1-1,.,.
CASSPTGGSVGTEAFF,TRBV5-1,TRBJ1-1,.,.
CASSPDRLNTEAFF,TRBV28,TRBJ1-1,.,.
CASSLEGGGALNTQYF,TRBV7-2,TRBJ2-3,TRBD2,.
CASSQQSGRDEQFF,TRBV4-3,TRBJ2-1,TRBD2,.
CASSIGIPQHF,TRBV28,TRBJ1-5,.,.
CATSDKFGVGNTGELFF,TRBV24-1,TRBJ2-2,.,.
CASSLAQGPRNQPQHF,TRBV7-9,TRBJ1-5,.,.
CASSRSMTDTQYF,TRBV16,TRBJ2-3,.,.
CASIQPGPTNTGELFF,TRBV7-9,TRBJ2-2,.,.
CAIRTDNNEQFF,TRBV10-3,TRBJ2-1,.,once
CASSKATKATNEKLFF,TRBV21-1,TRBJ1-4,.,once
CASSVRRANTGELFF,TRBV2,TRBJ2-2,.,.
CASRAGPGLGGYGYTF,TRBV7-2,TRBJ1-2,.,.
CASSETGARNYYEQYF,TRBV6-1,TRBJ2-7,.,.
CAWNRDRGRDTQYF,TRBV30,TRBJ2-3,TRBD1,.